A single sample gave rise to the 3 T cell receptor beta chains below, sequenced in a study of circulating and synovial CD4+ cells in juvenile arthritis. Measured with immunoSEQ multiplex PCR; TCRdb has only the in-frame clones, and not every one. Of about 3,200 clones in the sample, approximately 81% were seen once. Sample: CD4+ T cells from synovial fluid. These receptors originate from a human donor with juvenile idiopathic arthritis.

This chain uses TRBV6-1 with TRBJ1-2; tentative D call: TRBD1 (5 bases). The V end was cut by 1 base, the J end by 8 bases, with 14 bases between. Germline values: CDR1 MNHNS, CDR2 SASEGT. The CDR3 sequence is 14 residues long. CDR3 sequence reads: CASSEVPGGAGYTF. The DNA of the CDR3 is TGTGCCAGCAGTGAAGTCCCCGGGGGAGCGGGCTACACCTTC.

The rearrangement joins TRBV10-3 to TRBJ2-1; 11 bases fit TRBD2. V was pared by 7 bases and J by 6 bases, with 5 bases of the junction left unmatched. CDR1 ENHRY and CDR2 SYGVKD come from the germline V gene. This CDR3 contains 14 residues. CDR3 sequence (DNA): TGTGCCATCAAGCTAGCGGGAGGATCCAATGAGCAGTTCTTC. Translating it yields CAIKLAGGSNEQFF.

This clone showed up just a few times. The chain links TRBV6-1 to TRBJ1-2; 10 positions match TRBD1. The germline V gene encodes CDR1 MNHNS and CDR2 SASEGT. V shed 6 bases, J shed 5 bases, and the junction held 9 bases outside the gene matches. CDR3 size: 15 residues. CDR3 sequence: CASRDPGGQGYGYTF. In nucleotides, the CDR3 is TGTGCCAGCAGGGACCCGGGGGGACAGGGGTATGGCTACACCTTC.